A single sample is the source of the 30 T cell receptor beta chains below, sequenced in a study of blood T cell repertoires in COVID-19. This table comes from immunoSEQ multiplex PCR, and its TCRdb copy is limited to in-frame clones, with some not included. The sample shows tens of thousands of clones, around 86% of them seen only once. Sequencing used peripheral blood. The receptors here all came from a man in his forties or fifties with active or convalescent COVID-19.

This clone was found a few times. The chain joins TRBV27 to TRBJ1-2; TRBD1 aligns across 12 bases. Germline CDR1 MNHEY, CDR2 SMNVEV (reference sequence). Trimming removed 6 bases from V and 0 bases from J; junction bases left unmatched: 2. This CDR3 has 15 residues. CDR3 residues: CASRGQGASNYGYTF. The CDR3 nucleotides are TGTGCCAGCAGGGGACAGGGGGCGTCTAACTATGGCTACACCTTC.

The J gene is TRBJ1-1, the V gene TRBV2; 9 bases map to TRBD1. Germline CDR1 and CDR2: SNHLY and FYNNEI. The CDR3 is made up of 13 amino acids. The V gene end was trimmed by 7 bases and the J gene end by 6 bases; junction bases not matched to a gene: 6. DNA of the CDR3: TGTGCCAGCAAGAGGACAGGGGACGCTGAAGCTTTCTTT. Its translation: CASKRTGDAEAFF.

This chain joins TRBV5-1 and TRBJ2-1; 11 bases agree with TRBD2. Per the germline V gene, CDR1 is SGHRS and CDR2 is YFSETQ. V shed 1 base and J 0 bases; nucleotides not matched to a gene: 6. The length of the CDR3 is 18 residues. CDR3 DNA: TGCGCCAGCAGCTTGACTAGCGGGGGCCCTAGCTCCTACAATGAGCAGTTCTTC. This translates into CASSLTSGGPSSYNEQFF.

V and J are TRBV18 and TRBJ1-4; D is unresolved. V was clipped by 3 bases and J by 0 bases, with 14 bases between them. Germline V lookup: CDR1 KGHSH, CDR2 LQKENI. The CDR3 runs 17 residues. The CDR3 nucleotides read TGTGCCAGCTCACCGCGTGGCGGGATAACAACTAATGAAAAACTGTTTTTT. This translates into CASSPRGGITTNEKLFF.

The V and J genes are TRBV30 and TRBJ2-7; D gene ambiguous. This CDR3 is 12 amino acids long. V was shortened by 2 bases and J by 4 bases, with 9 bases between the two germline ends. Per the germline V gene, CDR1 is GTSNPN and CDR2 is SVGIG (reference sequence). The chain's CDR3 is CAWSRGSYEQYF. CDR3 coding DNA: TGTGCCTGGAGTCGAGGTTCTTACGAGCAGTACTTC.

The chain uses TRBV6-5 and TRBJ1-2; D possibly corresponds to TRBD1 (5 bases). CDR1 and CDR2 (germline): MNHEY, SVGAGI. The CDR3 has 15 amino acids. Trimming removed 7 bases at V and 3 bases at J, with 18 bases between. The CDR3 nucleotides are TGTGCCAGCACCACCCAAGAGACAGTTTACTATGGCTACACCTTC. Translating gives CASTTQETVYYGYTF.

V usage is TRBV7-9 and J usage is TRBJ1-1; D perhaps matches TRBD1 (5 bases). Per the germline V gene, CDR1 is SEHNR and CDR2 is FQNEAQ (reference sequence). The germline V and J ends were trimmed by 0 bases and 3 bases, with 5 bases remaining between them. CDR3 length: 13 residues. The CDR3: CASSLAGDTEAFF. Written as DNA, the CDR3 is TGTGCCAGCAGCTTAGCAGGGGACACTGAAGCTTTCTTT.

The chain has TRBV2 and TRBJ1-6; D might be TRBD1 (6 bases). The CDR3 runs to 16 residues. CDR1 is SNHLY and CDR2 is FYNNEI in the germline V gene. The V end was cut by 4 bases, the J end by 7 bases, with 17 bases between. CDR3 nucleotides: TGTGCCAGCAGTGGGGGTAATGGGGGCAGGAATTCACCCCTCCACTTT. This gives the protein CASSGGNGGRNSPLHF. The full variable domain, in which reference TRBV2 and TRBJ1-6 provide the parts outside the CDR3, is EPEVTQTPSHQVTQMGQEVILRCVPISNHLYFYWYRQILGQKVEFLVSFYNNEISEKSEIFDDQFSVERPDGSNFTLKIRSTKLEDSAMYFCASSGGNGGRNSPLHFGNGTRLTVT.

The chain employs TRBV6-2 or TRBV6-3 and TRBJ1-2, with TRBD1 matching 7 bases. After removal of 4 bases from V and 0 bases from J, the junction contained 2 bases not matched to a gene. Germline V gene sequence: CDR1 MNHEY, CDR2 SVGEGT. The CDR3 runs to 14 residues. The CDR3 here is CASSLTGTNYGYTF. Here the CDR3 DNA reads TGTGCCAGCAGTTTGACAGGGACTAACTATGGCTACACCTTC.

The chain joins TRBV21-1 to TRBJ2-1; the table's D call, TRBD2, was not checked against the DNA. TRBV21-1 constitutes a pseudogene. There are 19 residues in the CDR3. The CDR3 loop reads CASSKNYKYHSRRHNEQFF. CDR3 nucleotides: TGTGCCAGCAGCAAAAACTATAAATATCATAGTAGGCGGCACAATGAGCAGTTCTTC.

This clone appeared a few times. The V call is TRBV3-1 (or the pseudogene TRBV3-2), the J call TRBJ1-6; D uncertain. Trimming stripped 5 bases from V and 5 bases from J, with 13 bases between. The germline V gene encodes CDR1 LGHDT and CDR2 YNNKEL (reference sequence). The CDR3 totals 15 residues. CDR3 in DNA: TGTGCCAGCAGCAATGACCACAGAGATAATTCACCCCTCCACTTT. Amino acids: CASSNDHRDNSPLHF.

V gene TRBV6-5 combines with J gene TRBJ1-2; 9 bases fit TRBD1. The length of the CDR3 is 15 residues. Germline V gives CDR1 MNHEY, CDR2 SVGAGI. After removal of 5 bases from V and 4 bases from J, the junction contained 8 bases not matched to a gene. CDR3 sequence: CASSNRQGGSYGYTF. Here the CDR3 DNA reads TGTGCCAGCAGTAATCGACAGGGGGGGTCCTATGGCTACACCTTC.

J is TRBJ2-1 and V is TRBV11-2; 10 bases are a match to TRBD2. The CDR3 length is 16 residues. V shed 3 bases, J shed 4 bases, and the junction held 6 bases outside the gene matches. Germline CDR1 SGHAT, CDR2 FQNNGV. DNA of the CDR3: TGTGCCAGCAGCTTCCCCAGAGCGGGGGGGTACAATGAGCAGTTCTTC. This translates into CASSFPRAGGYNEQFF.

The chain links TRBV21-1 to TRBJ1-2; the table's D gene call, TRBD1, was not cross checked with the DNA. TRBV21-1 is recorded as a pseudogene. CDR3 length: 16 residues. CDR3 nucleotides: TGTGCCAGCAGCAAAGTCCCAGGGGTAACCCCTTATGGCTACACCTTC. Translating it yields CASSKVPGVTPYGYTF.

The rearrangement joins TRBV28 to TRBJ1-5; tentatively, D is TRBD1 (5 bases). CDR3 length: 16 amino acids. V was pared by 3 bases and J by 2 bases, with 14 bases between. Germline CDR1 MDHEN, CDR2 SYDVKM. CDR3 DNA: TGTGCCAGCAGTTTTTGGGGCCTACGGGGCAATCAGCCCCAGCATTTT. Translation: CASSFWGLRGNQPQHF.

About this clone itself: At the DNA level, this CDR3 is encoded by other sequences in the same sample as well. The chain combines TRBV3-1 (or the pseudogene TRBV3-2) with TRBJ1-3; weak D call: TRBD1 (5 bases). The germline V and J ends were trimmed by 1 base and 2 bases, with 6 bases remaining between them. This CDR3 region has 14 residues. Looked up from germline, CDR1 is LGHDT and CDR2 is YNNKEL (reference sequence). The CDR3 protein is CASSQGGAGNTIYF. CDR3 in DNA: TGTGCCAGCAGCCAAGGGGGGGCTGGAAACACCATATATTTT.

The J gene is TRBJ1-6, the V gene TRBV7-8, with 7 bases identical to TRBD1. CDR3 length equals 14 residues. The V gene's germline CDR1 is SGHVS and CDR2 FQNEAQ. The trim removed 0 bases at V and 11 bases at J, leaving 4 bases unmatched. The CDR3 here is CASSLAGDRTPLHF. The CDR3 region has the DNA TGTGCCAGCAGCTTAGCCGGGGACAGAACACCCCTCCACTTT. The variable domain in full, completed from reference TRBV7-8 and TRBJ1-6, reads GAGVSQSPRYKVAKRGQDVALRCDPISGHVSLFWYQQALGQGPEFLTYFQNEAQLDKSGLPSDRFFAERPEGSVSTLKIQRTQQEDSAVYLCASSLAGDRTPLHFGNGTRLTVT.

Only one count was recorded for this clone. The rearrangement links TRBV5-1 to TRBJ2-1; 7 nucleotides match TRBD1. Germline V CDR1 and CDR2: SGHRS, YFSETQ. This CDR3 region has 18 residues. V gave up 4 bases and J gave up 3 bases; unmatched junction bases: 16. CDR3 coding DNA: TGCGCCAGCAGCGGAGGTGGGACGGGCAGGGGGAACTACAATGAGCAGTTCTTC. Translated, it gives CASSGGGTGRGNYNEQFF.

This chain's CDR3 is CAISNSGGGNQPQHF. For the CDR3, the DNA is TGTGCCATCAGTAACTCGGGGGGGGGCAATCAGCCCCAGCATTTT. The rearrangement joins TRBV10-3 to TRBJ1-5, with TRBD1 as a possible D gene (5 bases). The V and J ends lost 5 bases and 2 bases respectively, with 13 bases between them. CDR1 is ENHRY and CDR2 is SYGVKD in the germline V gene. This CDR3 is 15 amino acids long.

This clone is a singleton in its sample. This chain uses TRBV5-1 with TRBJ1-1; the match to TRBD1 covers 7 bases. The J segment lost 0 bases and the V segment lost 3 bases, leaving 20 bases of the junction unmatched. From germline, CDR1 is SGHRS and CDR2 YFSETQ. This CDR3 region has 20 residues. Here the CDR3 DNA reads TGCGCCAGCAGCTCTACTCGCCCTGACAGGGTCGTGGGGATGAACACTGAAGCTTTCTTT. Translated, it gives CASSSTRPDRVVGMNTEAFF.

The CDR3 protein is CASSLASGRGETQYF. Written as DNA, the CDR3 is TGTGCCAGCAGCTTAGCGTCAGGACGGGGAGAGACCCAGTACTTC. The chain carries TRBV11-3 and TRBJ2-5, with D maybe TRBD2 (5 bases). Trimming pared 1 base from V and 4 bases from J, leaving 13 bases between. CDR3 length: 15 residues. CDR1 and CDR2 (germline): SGHNT, YENEEA.

V gene TRBV29-1 combines with J gene TRBJ2-4; 7 bases map to TRBD2. V was pared by 6 bases and J by 7 bases, with 6 bases of the junction left unmatched. Germline CDR1 and CDR2: SQVTM and ANQGSEA. This CDR3 spans 12 amino acids. As DNA, the CDR3 is TGCAGCGTAACTAGCGTGGAGAACATTCAGTACTTC. Amino acids: CSVTSVENIQYF.

The chain carries TRBV7-2 and TRBJ2-7; the D is unclear. Germline CDR1 is SGHTA and CDR2 is FQGNSA. The CDR3 covers 13 residues. Trimming left V 2 bases short and J 0 bases short, with 5 bases between. The CDR3 loop is CASSLSISYEQYF. The CDR3 DNA follows: TGTGCCAGCAGCTTATCTATCTCCTACGAGCAGTACTTC.

CDR3 region: CAIRRGQGEKLFF. CDR3 sequence (DNA): TGTGCCATCCGGAGGGGACAGGGTGAAAAACTGTTTTTT. This chain joins TRBV10-3 and TRBJ1-4, with TRBD1 identical over 9 bases. Germline-derived CDR1 and CDR2 are ENHRY and SYGVKD. The CDR3 extends over 13 amino acids. Unmatched junction bases numbered 5, after V lost 8 bases and J lost 7 bases.

This chain links TRBV5-4 with TRBJ2-1, with 10 bases aligning to TRBD1. There are 14 residues in the CDR3. Germline CDR1 is SGHNT and CDR2 is YYREEE (reference sequence). After removal of 5 bases from V and 10 bases from J, the junction contained 9 bases not matched to a gene. As DNA, the CDR3 is TGTGCCAGCAGTCAGGACAGGGGGAAAGAGGAGCAGTTCTTC. It translates to CASSQDRGKEEQFF.

In regard to this clone: The sample contains more than one DNA sequence encoding this CDR3. This chain uses TRBV4-1 with TRBJ1-1; D might be TRBD1 (5 bases). This CDR3 region has 14 residues. Looked up from germline, CDR1 is MGHRA and CDR2 is YSYEKL. Deletions cut 0 bases from V and 4 bases from J, with 9 bases between. The CDR3 nucleotides read TGCGCCAGCAGCCAAGAGGGGCAGAGCACTGAAGCTTTCTTT. Translated, it gives CASSQEGQSTEAFF.

This rearrangement joins TRBV19 to TRBJ1-6; 11 nucleotides match TRBD1. The germline V gene encodes CDR1 LNHDA and CDR2 SQIVND (reference sequence). Unmatched junction bases numbered 8, after V lost 11 bases and J lost 8 bases. The CDR3 is 14 residues long. The CDR3 DNA reads TGTGCCCCTGGGACAGGGGGTCTATATTCACCCCTCCACTTT. Translated, it gives CAPGTGGLYSPLHF.

Written as DNA, the CDR3 is TGTGCCAGCAGCTTCGACAGGAGAACCTACGAGCAGTACGTC. Amino acids: CASSFDRRTYEQYV. The V and J genes are TRBV7-9 and TRBJ2-7; the D gene is possibly TRBD1 (6 bases). The CDR3 is 14 amino acids. Germline CDR1 reads SEHNR; CDR2 reads FQNEAQ (reference sequence). Trimming took 3 bases from V and 2 from J, leaving 11 bases between them.

This clone showed up just a few times. The V gene is TRBV5-1, the J gene TRBJ2-1, with TRBD2 matching 7 bases. The germline V gene has CDR1 SGHRS and CDR2 YFSETQ. CDR3 length equals 14 residues. Trimming took 3 bases from V and 0 from J; bases not matched to a gene: 0. The CDR3 DNA reads as TGCGCCAGCAGCTCGGGAGGCTCCTACAATGAGCAGTTCTTC. Residues: CASSSGGSYNEQFF.

The V call is TRBV24-1, the J call TRBJ2-3, with D maybe TRBD1 (6 bases). The CDR3 is 13 residues long. The V gene's germline CDR1 is KGHDR and CDR2 SFDVKD. V was cut by 4 bases and J by 5 bases, with 9 bases left in between. CDR3 sequence: CATSDGQKDTQYF. The CDR3 nucleotides read TGTGCCACCAGTGACGGACAGAAAGATACGCAGTATTTT.